This T cell receptor (beta chain) was sequenced during a study of beta chain features in type 1 diabetes. Study at large: Cell yields, gender and age were comparable in patients and healthy donors. Overall study findings and caveats: Researchers report that Type 1 diabetes patients had moderately but significantly shorter TCRB CDR3s across all four CD4+ subsets.

cDNA synthesis used the whole RNA isolate, giving expressed TCRB sequences. Using immunoSEQ multiplex PCR, the repertoire was profiled, and TCRdb retains in-frame clones only, with some absent. This sample has 130,000 or so clones; about 16% occur once, and the top ten carry approximately 2.2%. Trimming shortened V by 2 bases and J by 2 bases, and 4 bases separated the two germline ends. The germline CDR1 and CDR2 sequences are SEHNR and FQNEAQ (reference sequence). This CDR3 contains 13 residues. Regarding this clone: Its antigen is still unknown. Distinct nucleotide sequences in the sample also encode this CDR3.

A CD45RO/CCR7/CD25/CD127/CD95/CD27 panel sorted naive, central memory, regulatory and stem cell-like memory CD4+ cells. Sequenced material: central memory CD4+ T cells from blood. The receptor was derived from a man aged 25 to 40 with type 1 diabetes. The V and J genes are TRBV7-9 and TRBJ1-5, with D uncertain. CDR3 DNA sequence: TGTGCCAGCAGCTTACAGGGCAATCAGCCCCAGCATTTT. Its protein product is CASSLQGNQPQHF.